The 8 T cell receptor beta chains given below trace back to one sample, sequenced in a study of blood T cells in healthy people across ages. Combining a sample-barcoded 5' primer with a J-beta primer mix, a second PCR ran for 7 to 11 cycles. In TCRdb, the 5' RACE reads were re-called with MiXCR into one record per CDR3 protein. The table shows over a million distinct CDR3 sequences, with more than 40% occurring only once. Specimen: blood. The receptors originated from a woman aged 55-69 years in good health.

The sample holds many counts of this clonotype. The chain employs TRBV20-1 and TRBJ2-4; 16 bases agree with TRBD2. Germline V gene sequence: CDR1 DFQATT, CDR2 SNEGSKA (reference sequence). V lost 5 bases to trimming and J lost 1 base; unmatched junction nucleotides: 2. The CDR3 length is 16 residues. In DNA, the CDR3 is TGCAGTGCTGGGGGACTAGCGGGAGGGGCCAAAAACATTCAGTACTTC. Its translation is CSAGGLAGGAKNIQYF.

The CDR3 region is CASSQASTGAEQYF. The CDR3 DNA follows: TGCGCCAGCAGCCAAGCTAGCACCGGCGCCGAGCAGTACTTC. The chain is built from TRBV4-1 and TRBJ2-7, with D maybe TRBD2 (5 bases). The CDR3 has 14 residues. In germline, CDR1 is MGHRA, CDR2 YSYEKL. V lost 1 base and J 6 bases, leaving 13 bases between the germline ends.

V gene TRBV4-1 combines with J gene TRBJ1-3; D gene unclear. Trimming took 1 base from V and 0 from J, leaving 13 bases between them. CDR1 MGHRA and CDR2 YSYEKL come from the germline V gene. CDR3 length: 17 amino acids. DNA for the CDR3: TGCGCCAGCAGCCAAGCCCGGACTGGAGACTCTGGAAACACCATATATTTT. It is translated as CASSQARTGDSGNTIYF.

The chain uses TRBV12-3 or TRBV12-4 and TRBJ1-6; D perhaps matches TRBD1 (6 bases). The CDR3 extends over 15 amino acids. Trimming pared 3 bases from V and 2 bases from J, leaving 8 bases between. CDR3 in DNA: TGTGCCAGCAGTTTGAAGGGGGCCTATAATTCACCCCTCCACTTT. The encoded protein is CASSLKGAYNSPLHF.

This chain links TRBV7-9 with TRBJ1-5; TRBD1 agrees at 9 bases. Germline V gene data show CDR1 as SEHNR and CDR2 as FQNEAQ (reference sequence). Losses at the gene ends were 4 bases for V and 2 bases for J; bases not matched to a gene: 3. The CDR3 length is 15 residues. In DNA form, the CDR3 reads TGTGCCAGCAGCTCCGGGACAGGGCGCAATCAGCCCCAGCATTTT. Protein product: CASSSGTGRNQPQHF.

V is TRBV7-2 and J is TRBJ2-3; 11 bases are a match to TRBD2. CDR1 is SGHTA and CDR2 is FQGNSA in the germline V gene. The CDR3 covers 18 residues. J gave up 1 base and V 3 bases, and 9 bases lay outside the gene matches. CDR3 protein: CASSLWTSGPRGTDTQYF. CDR3 bases: TGTGCCAGCAGCTTGTGGACTAGCGGGCCTCGGGGCACAGATACGCAGTATTTT. Together with reference TRBV7-2 and TRBJ2-3, the CDR3 gives the full variable domain: GAGVSQSPSNKVTEKGKDVELRCDPISGHTALYWYRQSLGQGLEFLIYFQGNSAPDKSGLPSDRFSAERTGGSVSTLTIQRTQQEDSAVYLCASSLWTSGPRGTDTQYFGPGTRLTVL.

This chain links TRBV12-3 or TRBV12-4 with TRBJ1-6; 7 nucleotides match TRBD1. CDR3 length equals 16 residues. V shed 0 bases and J 7 bases; nucleotides not matched to a gene: 6. The CDR3 loop is CASSLARQGSNSPLHF. The CDR3 DNA is TGTGCCAGCAGTTTAGCCCGACAGGGTAGCAATTCACCCCTCCACTTT.

The V gene is TRBV6-1, the J gene TRBJ2-6, with 9 bases fitting TRBD1. V shed 7 bases and J 4 bases; nucleotides not matched to a gene: 11. The length of the CDR3 is 17 residues. Per the germline V gene, CDR1 is MNHNS and CDR2 is SASEGT. CDR3 region: CASTPGTGSQGANVLTF. The CDR3 region has the DNA TGTGCCAGCACCCCTGGGACAGGGAGCCAAGGGGCCAACGTCCTGACTTTC.